A selection of T cell receptor beta chains follows, all from one sample in a study of shared clonotypes between healthy human individuals. The data were produced by immunoSEQ multiplex PCR, yet TCRdb's version contains in-frame clones alone and is incomplete. The sample includes about 330,000 clones, under 80% of them seen just once. The sample taken for sequencing was memory CD4+ T cells sorted from blood. The origin of the receptors is a man in his thirties or forties in good health. The CDR3 runs from the conserved cysteine through the conserved F or W. Fields, in order: V gene, J gene, D gene, clone size, CDR3 protein, CDR3 DNA. D genes are given only for firm matches. Size tells how often a clone was seen (once, few, many) or the class of an expanded clone, and some rows leave it out.

>TRBV7-7|TRBJ2-5|-|-
CASSTRGGETQYF
TGTGCTAGCAGCACCAGGGGTGGAGAGACCCAGTACTTC
>TRBV27|TRBJ2-7|-|-
CASSNRASDSYEQYF
TGTGCCAGCTCGAATAGGGCCAGTGACTCCTACGAGCAGTACTTC
>TRBV11-2|TRBJ2-7|TRBD1|-
CASSSRDSSYEQYF
TGTGCCAGCAGCTCCCGGGACAGCTCCTACGAGCAGTACTTC
>TRBV10-3|TRBJ2-7|TRBD1|few
CAISETLPGQSSYEQYF
TGTGCCATCAGTGAGACATTACCGGGACAGAGCTCCTACGAGCAGTACTTC
>TRBV11-2|TRBJ2-2|TRBD1|few
CASSLDRQGAVTGELFF
TGTGCCAGCAGCTTAGATCGACAGGGGGCAGTCACCGGGGAGCTGTTTTTT
>TRBV7-2|TRBJ2-3|-|few
CASSPQGGRTDTQYF
TGTGCCAGCAGCCCCCAAGGGGGGAGAACAGATACGCAGTATTTT
>TRBV2|TRBJ2-4|-|-
CASTGELAKNIQYF
TGTGCCAGCACGGGCGAACTAGCCAAAAACATTCAGTACTTC
>TRBV9|TRBJ1-4|-|-
CASSAGTNEKLFF
TGTGCCAGCAGCGCGGGGACTAATGAAAAACTGTTTTTT
>TRBV2|TRBJ2-3|-|-
CASTRTLGVTDTQYF
TGTGCCAGCACCCGCACTCTTGGGGTCACAGATACGCAGTATTTT
>TRBV6-4|TRBJ2-1|TRBD2|-
CASSIAGGRNEQFF
TGTGCCAGCAGTATAGCGGGAGGTCGTAATGAGCAGTTCTTC
>TRBV4-1|TRBJ2-1|-|-
CASSREGRDRLFF
TGCGCCAGCAGCCGGGAGGGGAGGGACAGGCTGTTCTTC
>TRBV19|TRBJ1-3|TRBD1|few
CASSIGTGAGNTIYF
TGTGCCAGTAGTATTGGGACAGGGGCTGGAAACACCATATATTTT
>TRBV18|TRBJ2-1|-|-
CASSPLSVTYNEQFF
TGTGCCAGCTCACCACTTAGCGTAACCTACAATGAGCAGTTCTTC
>TRBV28|TRBJ2-3|TRBD1|-
CASTYLPTGESTDTQYF
TGTGCCAGCACATATCTACCAACAGGGGAGTCGACAGATACGCAGTATTTT
>TRBV18|TRBJ2-7|-|-
CASSPPSSEGEQYF
TGTGCCAGCTCACCACCGTCCAGCGAGGGCGAGCAGTACTTC
>TRBV19|TRBJ1-1|-|once
CASVGYTEAFF
TGTGCCAGTGTCGGGTACACTGAAGCTTTCTTT
>TRBV10-2|TRBJ2-2|TRBD2|-
CASRTSGSTGELFF
TGCGCCAGCAGGACTAGCGGGAGTACCGGGGAGCTGTTTTTT
>TRBV7-2|TRBJ2-3|-|few
CASSPRLRSKDTQYF
TGTGCCAGCAGCCCCAGACTGCGGAGCAAAGATACGCAGTATTTT
>TRBV5-1|TRBJ2-5|-|few
CASSLYQARETQYF
TGCGCCAGCAGCTTGTACCAGGCTAGAGAGACCCAGTACTTC
>TRBV27|TRBJ2-1|TRBD2|-
CASSSGLAGRWNEQFF
TGTGCCAGCAGTTCGGGACTAGCGGGAAGATGGAATGAGCAGTTCTTC
>TRBV6-6|TRBJ2-4|TRBD1|-
CASSYQAAGGNIQYF
TGTGCCAGCAGTTACCAAGCGGCAGGGGGCAACATTCAGTACTTC
>TRBV9|TRBJ2-3|-|-
CASSPRLAQGGADTQYF
TGTGCCAGCAGCCCGCGACTAGCCCAAGGGGGGGCAGATACGCAGTATTTT
>TRBV6-5|TRBJ1-3|-|-
CASALGVPSGNTIYF
TGTGCCAGCGCCCTCGGAGTCCCCTCTGGAAACACCATATATTTT
>TRBV5-1|TRBJ2-1|TRBD2|-
CASSSHPGLAVYNEQFF
TGCGCCAGCAGCTCGCACCCGGGACTAGCGGTGTACAATGAGCAGTTCTTC
>TRBV14|TRBJ2-6|-|-
CASSQDWGPGANVLTF
TGTGCCAGCAGCCAAGATTGGGGTCCTGGGGCCAACGTCCTGACTTTC
>TRBV2|TRBJ2-1|TRBD2|-
CASSWRTRLEDEQFF
TGTGCCAGCAGTTGGAGGACTAGGTTAGAGGATGAGCAGTTCTTC
>TRBV30|TRBJ2-1|TRBD2|-
CAWSPRGGRTIYNEQFF
TGTGCCTGGAGCCCACGGGGGGGCCGTACGATCTACAATGAGCAGTTCTTC
>TRBV5-1|TRBJ1-1|-|-
CASSTGGLPNTEAFF
TGCGCCAGCAGCACGGGTGGCCTACCGAACACTGAAGCTTTCTTT
>TRBV27|TRBJ2-1|TRBD1|-
CASSLDRDRFEQFF
TGTGCCAGCAGTTTGGACAGGGATCGGTTTGAGCAGTTCTTC
>TRBV28|TRBJ1-4|-|-
CASRRTAANEKLFF
TGTGCCAGCAGGAGGACAGCCGCCAATGAAAAACTGTTTTTT
>TRBV5-1|TRBJ1-5|-|-
CASSEGQGNQPQHF
TGCGCCAGCAGTGAGGGCCAGGGCAATCAGCCCCAGCATTTT
>TRBV4-3|TRBJ2-1|-|-
CASSLSVNEQFF
TGCGCCAGCAGCCTATCAGTTAATGAGCAGTTCTTC
>TRBV19|TRBJ1-3|-|-
CASSLLTVDRTGNTIYF
TGTGCCAGTAGTTTGCTGACCGTTGACAGAACTGGAAACACCATATATTTT
>TRBV5-4|TRBJ2-3|TRBD1|-
CASSLVGGGTDTQYF
TGTGCCAGCAGCTTAGTAGGGGGCGGCACAGATACGCAGTATTTT
>TRBV10-1|TRBJ1-1|-|-
CASSESSGGRGGTEAFF
TGCGCCAGCAGTGAGTCTTCGGGTGGGAGGGGAGGGACTGAAGCTTTCTTT
>TRBV5-6|TRBJ2-2|-|-
CASSQWRDYTGELFF
TGTGCCAGCAGCCAATGGCGGGATTACACCGGGGAGCTGTTTTTT
>TRBV28|TRBJ1-5|-|-
CASSLPGSNQPQHF
TGTGCCAGCAGTCTTCCGGGGAGCAATCAGCCCCAGCATTTT
>TRBV7-7|TRBJ2-5|-|-
CASSTGRRETQYF
TGTGCCAGCAGCACCGGTAGACGAGAGACCCAGTACTTC
>TRBV27|TRBJ2-7|TRBD1|many
CASSEGTGKTYEQYF
TGTGCCAGCAGTGAAGGGACAGGGAAAACCTACGAGCAGTACTTC
>TRBV6-5|TRBJ2-5|TRBD1|-
CASTSGTDQETQYF
TGTGCCAGCACTTCCGGGACAGACCAAGAGACCCAGTACTTC
>TRBV7-2|TRBJ1-5|-|-
CASSLDRPNQPQHF
TGTGCCAGCAGCTTAGACAGGCCCAATCAGCCCCAGCATTTT
>TRBV5-1|TRBJ2-1|TRBD2|many
CASSRTSGSSYNEQFF
TGCGCCAGCAGTCGGACTAGCGGGAGCTCCTACAATGAGCAGTTCTTC
>TRBV18|TRBJ2-3|-|-
CASSPSVTDTQYF
TGTGCCAGCTCCCCGTCGGTCACAGATACGCAGTATTTT
>TRBV9|TRBJ2-2|TRBD2|-
CASSPQRYPGLADNTGELFF
TGTGCCAGCAGCCCCCAGAGGTATCCGGGACTAGCGGACAACACCGGGGAGCTGTTTTTT
>TRBV5-5|TRBJ2-3|-|-
CASRRTERTDTQYF
TGTGCCAGCAGGCGCACGGAACGCACAGATACGCAGTATTTT
>TRBV21-1|TRBJ2-7|-|-
CASSKVTLGYEQYF
TGTGCCAGCAGCAAAGTTACATTGGGCTACGAGCAGTACTTC
>TRBV27|TRBJ2-2|-|-
CASSPRRADTGELFF
TGTGCCAGCAGTCCCCGGAGGGCCGACACCGGGGAGCTGTTTTTT
>TRBV18|TRBJ2-5|-|-
CASSPVLFGGETQYF
TGTGCCAGCTCACCAGTTCTCTTCGGGGGAGAGACCCAGTACTTC
>TRBV7-2|TRBJ2-5|-|-
CASSLRGASRETQYF
TGTGCCAGCAGCTTACGCGGTGCTAGCCGGGAGACCCAGTACTTC
>TRBV21-1|TRBJ1-4|-|-
CASSSPHGKGLNEKLFF
TGTGCCAGCAGCTCTCCACATGGAAAGGGATTGAATGAAAAACTGTTTTTT